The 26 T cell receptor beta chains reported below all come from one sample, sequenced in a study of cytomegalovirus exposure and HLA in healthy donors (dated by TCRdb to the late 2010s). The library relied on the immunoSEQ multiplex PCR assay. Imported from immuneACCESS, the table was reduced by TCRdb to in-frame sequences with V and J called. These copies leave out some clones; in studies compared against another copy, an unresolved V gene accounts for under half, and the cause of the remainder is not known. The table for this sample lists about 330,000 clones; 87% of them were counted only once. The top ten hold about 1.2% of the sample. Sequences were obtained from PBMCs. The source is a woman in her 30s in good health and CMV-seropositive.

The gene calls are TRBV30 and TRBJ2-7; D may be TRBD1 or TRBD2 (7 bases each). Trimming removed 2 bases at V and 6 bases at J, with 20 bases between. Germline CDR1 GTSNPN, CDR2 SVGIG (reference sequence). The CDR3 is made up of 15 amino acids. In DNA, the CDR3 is TGTGCCTGGAGTCCTTTGGGCAGGGGGGGGTCCGAGCAGTACTTC. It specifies CAWSPLGRGGSEQYF.

CDR3: CASSWGQGAVYLGNQPQHF. The CDR3 DNA reads as TGTGCCAGCAGCTGGGGACAGGGGGCGGTTTACTTGGGCAATCAGCCCCAGCATTTT. The chain combines TRBV5-6 with TRBJ1-5, with 12 bases that match TRBD1. The CDR3 sequence is 19 residues long. The V and J ends lost 3 bases and 2 bases, in that order; junction bases with no gene match: 12. In germline, CDR1 is SGHDT, CDR2 YYEEEE.

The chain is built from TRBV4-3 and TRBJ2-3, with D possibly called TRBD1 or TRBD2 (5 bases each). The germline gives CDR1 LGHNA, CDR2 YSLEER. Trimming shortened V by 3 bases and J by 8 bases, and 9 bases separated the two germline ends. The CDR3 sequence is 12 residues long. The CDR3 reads CASSQGTLTQYF. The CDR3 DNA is TGCGCCAGCAGCCAGGGGACCCTTACGCAGTATTTT.

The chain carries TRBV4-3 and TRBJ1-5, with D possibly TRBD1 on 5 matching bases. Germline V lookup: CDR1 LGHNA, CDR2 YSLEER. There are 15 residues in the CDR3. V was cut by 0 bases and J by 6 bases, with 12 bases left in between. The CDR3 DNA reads TGCGCCAGCAGCCAAGATCGGCAGGGAAGTCAGCCCCAGCATTTT. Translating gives CASSQDRQGSQPQHF.

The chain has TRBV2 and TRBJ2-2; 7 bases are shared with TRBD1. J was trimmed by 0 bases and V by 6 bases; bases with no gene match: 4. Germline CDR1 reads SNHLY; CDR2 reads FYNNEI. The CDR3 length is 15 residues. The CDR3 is CASRWGTANTGELFF. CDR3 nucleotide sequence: TGTGCCAGCAGATGGGGGACAGCGAACACCGGGGAGCTGTTTTTT. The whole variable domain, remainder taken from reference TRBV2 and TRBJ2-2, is EPEVTQTPSHQVTQMGQEVILRCVPISNHLYFYWYRQILGQKVEFLVSFYNNEISEKSEIFDDQFSVERPDGSNFTLKIRSTKLEDSAMYFCASRWGTANTGELFFGEGSRLTVL.

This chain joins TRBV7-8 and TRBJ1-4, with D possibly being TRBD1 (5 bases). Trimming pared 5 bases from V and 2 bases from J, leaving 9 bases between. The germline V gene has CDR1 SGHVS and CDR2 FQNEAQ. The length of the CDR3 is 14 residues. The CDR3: CASSKRDTNEKLFF. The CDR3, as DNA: TGTGCCAGCAGCAAACGGGACACTAATGAAAAACTGTTTTTT.

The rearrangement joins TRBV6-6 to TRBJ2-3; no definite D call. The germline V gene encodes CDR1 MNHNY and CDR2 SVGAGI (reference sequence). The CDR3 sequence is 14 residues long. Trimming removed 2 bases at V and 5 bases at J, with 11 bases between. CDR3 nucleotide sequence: TGTGCCAGCAGTTACGCCGCTGGGGTAGATACGCAGTATTTT. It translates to CASSYAAGVDTQYF.

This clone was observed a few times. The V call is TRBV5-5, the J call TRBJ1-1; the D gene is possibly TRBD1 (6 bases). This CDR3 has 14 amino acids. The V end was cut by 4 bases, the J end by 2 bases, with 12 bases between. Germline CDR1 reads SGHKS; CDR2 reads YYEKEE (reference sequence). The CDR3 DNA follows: TGTGCCAGCAGCCGCTGGGACATCAACACTGAAGCTTTCTTT. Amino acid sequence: CASSRWDINTEAFF.

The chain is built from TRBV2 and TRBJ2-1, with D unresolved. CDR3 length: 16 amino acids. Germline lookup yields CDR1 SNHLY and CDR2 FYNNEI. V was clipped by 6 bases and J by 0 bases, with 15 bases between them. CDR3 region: CASRGIEAASYNEQFF. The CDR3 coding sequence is TGTGCCAGCAGAGGAATAGAGGCCGCCTCCTACAATGAGCAGTTCTTC.

The CDR3 DNA reads as TGTGCCAGGCAGATCAGGGGGCGCTTCTATGGCTACACCTTC. This sequence encodes CARQIRGRFYGYTF. V usage is TRBV2 and J usage is TRBJ1-2, with 8 bases fitting TRBD1. CDR3 length: 14 residues. V trimming: 9 bases; J trimming: 4 bases; junction bases outside the gene matches: 10. CDR1 SNHLY and CDR2 FYNNEI come from the germline V gene.

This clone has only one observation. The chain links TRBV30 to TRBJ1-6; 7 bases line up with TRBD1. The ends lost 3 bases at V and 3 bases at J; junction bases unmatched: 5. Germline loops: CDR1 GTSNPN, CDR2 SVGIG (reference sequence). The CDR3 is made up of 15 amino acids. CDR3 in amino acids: CAWRKRQGYNSPLHF. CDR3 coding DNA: TGTGCCTGGAGAAAACGACAGGGCTATAATTCACCCCTCCACTTT.

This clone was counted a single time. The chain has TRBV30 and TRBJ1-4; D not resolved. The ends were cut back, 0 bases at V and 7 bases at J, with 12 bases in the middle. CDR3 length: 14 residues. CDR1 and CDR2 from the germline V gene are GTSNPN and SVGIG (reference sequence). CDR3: CAWSVGKRSEKLFF. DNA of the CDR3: TGTGCCTGGAGTGTCGGGAAGCGGAGTGAAAAACTGTTTTTT.

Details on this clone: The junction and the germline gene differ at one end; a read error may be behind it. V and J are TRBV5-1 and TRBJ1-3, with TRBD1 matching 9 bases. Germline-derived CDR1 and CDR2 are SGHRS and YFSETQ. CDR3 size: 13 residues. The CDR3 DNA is TGCGCCAGCAGCTGGGACACCGGGACAGGGATGGATTTT. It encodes CASSWDTGTGMDF.

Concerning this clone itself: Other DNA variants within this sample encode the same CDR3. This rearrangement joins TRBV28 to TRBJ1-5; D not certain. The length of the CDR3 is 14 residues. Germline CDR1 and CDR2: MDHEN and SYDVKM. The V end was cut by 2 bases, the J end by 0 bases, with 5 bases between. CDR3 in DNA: TGTGCCAGCAGTTTACGGGTTAGCAATCAGCCCCAGCATTTT. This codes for CASSLRVSNQPQHF.

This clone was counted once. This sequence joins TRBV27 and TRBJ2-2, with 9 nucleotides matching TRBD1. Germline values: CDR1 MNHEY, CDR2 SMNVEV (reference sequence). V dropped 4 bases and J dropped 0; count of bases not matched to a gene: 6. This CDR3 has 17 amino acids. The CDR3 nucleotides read TGTGCCAGCAGTTCCCTCGGACAGGGGTCGAACACCGGGGAGCTGTTTTTT. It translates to CASSSLGQGSNTGELFF.

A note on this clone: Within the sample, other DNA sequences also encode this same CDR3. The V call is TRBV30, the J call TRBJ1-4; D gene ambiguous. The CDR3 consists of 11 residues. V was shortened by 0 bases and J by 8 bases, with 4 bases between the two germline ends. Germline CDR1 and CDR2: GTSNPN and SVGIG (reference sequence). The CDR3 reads CAWSVGEKLFF. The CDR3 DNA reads TGTGCCTGGAGTGTGGGGGAAAAACTGTTTTTT.

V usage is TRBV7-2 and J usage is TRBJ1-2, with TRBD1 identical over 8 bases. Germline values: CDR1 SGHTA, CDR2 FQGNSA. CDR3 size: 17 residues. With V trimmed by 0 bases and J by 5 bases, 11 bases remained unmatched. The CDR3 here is CASSLALNRRTGYGYTF. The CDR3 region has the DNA TGTGCCAGCAGCTTAGCGCTTAATCGTAGGACAGGGTATGGCTACACCTTC.

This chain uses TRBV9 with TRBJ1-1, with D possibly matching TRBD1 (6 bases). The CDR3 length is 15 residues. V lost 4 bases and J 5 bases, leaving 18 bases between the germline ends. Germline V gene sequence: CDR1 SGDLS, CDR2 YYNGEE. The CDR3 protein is CASSIGTPSGTEAFF. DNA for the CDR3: TGTGCCAGCAGCATCGGGACACCCAGTGGGACTGAAGCTTTCTTT.

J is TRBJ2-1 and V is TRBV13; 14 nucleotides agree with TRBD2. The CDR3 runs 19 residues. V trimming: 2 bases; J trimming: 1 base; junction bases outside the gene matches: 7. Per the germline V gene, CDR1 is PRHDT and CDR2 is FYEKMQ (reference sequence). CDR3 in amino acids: CASSLRSGTSGRSYNEQFF. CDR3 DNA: TGTGCCAGCAGCTTAAGGAGCGGGACTAGCGGGAGATCCTACAATGAGCAGTTCTTC.

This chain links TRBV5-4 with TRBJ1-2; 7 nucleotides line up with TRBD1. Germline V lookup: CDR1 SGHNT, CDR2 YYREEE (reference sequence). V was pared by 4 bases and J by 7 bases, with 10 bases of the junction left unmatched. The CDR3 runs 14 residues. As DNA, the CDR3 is TGTGCCAGCAGCAATACAGGGGTTCTCGCTGGCTACACCTTC. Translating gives CASSNTGVLAGYTF.

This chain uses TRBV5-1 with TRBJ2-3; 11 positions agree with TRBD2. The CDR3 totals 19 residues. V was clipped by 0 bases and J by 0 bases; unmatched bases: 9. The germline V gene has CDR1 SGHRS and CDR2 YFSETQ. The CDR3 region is CASSLGAPGTSGSTDTQYF. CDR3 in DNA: TGCGCCAGCAGCTTGGGGGCCCCCGGGACTAGCGGTAGCACAGATACGCAGTATTTT. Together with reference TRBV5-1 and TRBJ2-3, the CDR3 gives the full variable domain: KAGVTQTPRYLIKTRGQQVTLSCSPISGHRSVSWYQQTPGQGLQFLFEYFSETQRNKGNFPGRFSGRQFSNSRSEMNVSTLELGDSALYLCASSLGAPGTSGSTDTQYFGPGTRLTVL.

The CDR3: CASSIPRLANYGYTF. CDR3 bases: TGTGCCAGTAGTATCCCCAGGTTGGCTAACTATGGCTACACCTTC. The V call is TRBV19, the J call TRBJ1-2; D gene uncertain. CDR1 LNHDA and CDR2 SQIVND come from the germline V gene (reference sequence). V gave up 3 bases and J gave up 0 bases, with 11 bases separating them. The CDR3 totals 15 residues.

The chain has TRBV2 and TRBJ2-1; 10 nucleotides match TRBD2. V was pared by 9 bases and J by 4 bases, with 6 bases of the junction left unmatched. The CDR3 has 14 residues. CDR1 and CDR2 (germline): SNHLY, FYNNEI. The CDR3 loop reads CARRTSGIYNEQFF. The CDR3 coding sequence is TGTGCCAGAAGGACTAGCGGCATATACAATGAGCAGTTCTTC. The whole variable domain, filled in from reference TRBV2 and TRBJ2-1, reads EPEVTQTPSHQVTQMGQEVILRCVPISNHLYFYWYRQILGQKVEFLVSFYNNEISEKSEIFDDQFSVERPDGSNFTLKIRSTKLEDSAMYFCARRTSGIYNEQFFGPGTRLTVL.

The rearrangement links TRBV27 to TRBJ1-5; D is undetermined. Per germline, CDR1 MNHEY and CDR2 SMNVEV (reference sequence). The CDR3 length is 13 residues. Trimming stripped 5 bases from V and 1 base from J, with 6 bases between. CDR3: CASSKGSNQPQHF. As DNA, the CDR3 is TGTGCCAGCAGTAAAGGGAGCAATCAGCCCCAGCATTTT.

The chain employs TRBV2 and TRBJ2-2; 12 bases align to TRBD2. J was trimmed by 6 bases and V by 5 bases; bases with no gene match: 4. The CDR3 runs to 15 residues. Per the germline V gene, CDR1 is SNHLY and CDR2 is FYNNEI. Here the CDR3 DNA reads TGTGCCAGCAGTCTAGCGGGAGGGCCGGCCGGGGAGCTGTTTTTT. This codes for CASSLAGGPAGELFF.

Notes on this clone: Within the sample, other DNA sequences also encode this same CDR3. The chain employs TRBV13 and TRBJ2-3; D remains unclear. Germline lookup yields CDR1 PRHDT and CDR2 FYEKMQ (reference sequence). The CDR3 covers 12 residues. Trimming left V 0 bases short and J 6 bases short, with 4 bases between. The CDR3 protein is CASSLGSDTQYF. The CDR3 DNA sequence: TGTGCCAGCAGCTTAGGGTCGGATACGCAGTATTTT. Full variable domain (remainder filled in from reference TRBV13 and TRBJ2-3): AAGVIQSPRHLIKEKRETATLKCYPIPRHDTVYWYQQGPGQDPQFLISFYEKMQSDKGSIPDRFSAQQFSDYHSELNMSSLELGDSALYFCASSLGSDTQYFGPGTRLTVL.